The clone carrying this T cell receptor (beta chain) was recorded at least ten times. Its antigen is unknown. The CDR3 runs to 13 residues. The V gene lost 3 bases and the J gene lost 3 bases, with 9 bases spanning the gap. In germline, CDR1 is KGHSH, CDR2 LQKENI. The source of the sample is a study of blood T cells in healthy people across ages. The donors, all healthy, were Caucasians living in Russia, aged about 6 to 95. Extracted total RNA amounted to at least 5 micrograms for each sample. Sample-barcoded 5' priming and a J-beta primer mix drove a second PCR of about 7 to 12 cycles. Every sample produced at least 3 million CDR3-containing paired-end reads. TCRdb recomputed calls from the 5' RACE reads with MiXCR, one row per CDR3 protein. Counted here are about 1,500,000 distinct CDR3 sequences, roughly 27% occurring once; the ten biggest clones make up 7.7%. Findings and limits, study-wide: Both naive CD4+ cell counts and diversity were greater in long-lived donors than in aged donors.

The clonotype comes from a woman in her 30s in good health. The material sequenced was blood. J is TRBJ2-7 and V is TRBV18; D remains ambiguous. CDR3 residues: CASSPRHHYEQYF. The CDR3 nucleotides are TGTGCCAGCTCACCCAGGCACCACTACGAGCAGTACTTC.